The 19 T cell receptor beta chains reported below all come from one sample, sequenced in a study of patients and donors after allogeneic stem cell transplantation. TCRdb processed the RT-PCR reads anew with MiXCR; each CDR3 protein has one entry. The sample yields about 960,000 distinct CDR3 sequences, about 20% seen once. The specimen sequenced was blood, either unsorted or a sorted T cell fraction (not recorded which). These receptor sequences come from a human donor who was either an allogeneic HSCT recipient or a stem cell or donor lymphocyte infusion donor (not recorded which). It is not recorded whose cells these are; they may come from a transplant donor.

This sequence joins TRBV27 and TRBJ1-2; D remains ambiguous. Per germline, CDR1 MNHEY and CDR2 SMNVEV (reference sequence). The CDR3 length is 13 residues. V lost 6 bases to trimming and J lost 8 bases, with 16 bases between them. The CDR3 spells CASSLRAEWGYTF. The CDR3 nucleotides read TGTGCCAGCAGCCTCCGGGCTGAGTGGGGCTACACCTTC.

V gene TRBV20-1 combines with J gene TRBJ2-6; 7 positions agree with TRBD1. J gave up 4 bases and V 2 bases, and 5 bases lay outside the gene matches. Germline CDR1 DFQATT, CDR2 SNEGSKA (reference sequence). The CDR3 totals 15 residues. The CDR3 DNA follows: TGCAGTGCTAGAACAGGGGCCTTCGGGGCCAACGTCCTGACTTTC. Translating it yields CSARTGAFGANVLTF.

This clonotype was detected a few times. This rearrangement joins TRBV5-1 to TRBJ1-1, with unresolved D. Looked up from germline, CDR1 is SGHRS and CDR2 is YFSETQ. The CDR3 length is 15 residues. Trimming removed 4 bases from V and 4 bases from J, with 17 bases in between. The CDR3 reads CASSDPGRESTEAFF. The CDR3 nucleotides read TGCGCCAGCAGCGACCCAGGTAGGGAAAGCACTGAAGCTTTCTTT.

This clonotype was counted only a few times. This chain joins TRBV5-1 and TRBJ2-7; D gene unclear. This CDR3 contains 16 residues. Per the germline V gene, CDR1 is SGHRS and CDR2 is YFSETQ. V dropped 1 base and J dropped 0 bases, with 14 bases sitting between them. The CDR3 reads CASSLRQLDPSYEQYF. CDR3 DNA: TGCGCCAGCAGCTTGAGGCAACTTGACCCCTCCTACGAGCAGTACTTC.

The rearrangement uses TRBV4-2 and TRBJ2-3, with D uncertain. V was clipped by 0 bases and J by 4 bases, with 14 bases between them. This CDR3 contains 16 residues. The germline gives CDR1 LGHNA, CDR2 YNFKEQ. The CDR3 loop reads CASSQESDYAPDTQYF. The CDR3 DNA sequence: TGTGCCAGCAGCCAAGAGTCGGATTATGCCCCAGATACGCAGTATTTT.

This clonotype has a handful of counts. The genes are TRBV9 and TRBJ2-3; D is undetermined. The CDR3 length is 14 residues. Trimming shortened V by 3 bases and J by 1 base, and 9 bases separated the two germline ends. Germline assignment: CDR1 SGDLS and CDR2 YYNGEE. The CDR3 spells CASSAESRTDTQYF. The CDR3 DNA reads as TGTGCCAGCAGCGCCGAAAGCCGCACAGATACGCAGTATTTT. The full variable domain, rest sourced from reference TRBV9 and TRBJ2-3, is DSGVTQTPKHLITATGQRVTLRCSPRSGDLSVYWYQQSLDQGLQFLIQYYNGEERAKGNILERFSAQQFPDLHSELNLSSLELGDSALYFCASSAESRTDTQYFGPGTRLTVL.

The chain carries TRBV15 and TRBJ2-2, with D maybe TRBD2 (5 bases). This CDR3 has 15 amino acids. CDR1 and CDR2 from the germline V gene are LNHNV and YYDKDF (reference sequence). V was pared by 5 bases and J by 6 bases, with 16 bases between. The CDR3 bases are TGTGCCACCAGCGGACCGGACTCCAAACCCGGGGAGCTGTTTTTT. This codes for CATSGPDSKPGELFF.

This clonotype was picked up many times. V usage is TRBV6-2 or TRBV6-3 and J usage is TRBJ1-2, with a possible D match to TRBD1 (5 bases). Germline V lookup: CDR1 MNHEY, CDR2 SVGEGT. V lost 0 bases to trimming and J lost 2 bases, with 16 bases between them. This CDR3 spans 17 amino acids. The chain's CDR3 is CASSYSVEDSINYGYTF. The CDR3 DNA follows: TGTGCCAGCAGTTACTCGGTCGAAGACAGTATAAACTATGGCTACACCTTC.

This clonotype was recorded a few times. The rearrangement uses TRBV10-3 and TRBJ2-7; 11 bases line up with TRBD1. This CDR3 has 15 amino acids. With V trimmed by 0 bases and J by 3 bases, 1 base remained unmatched. Germline CDR1 is ENHRY and CDR2 is SYGVKD. CDR3 loop: CAISESGTGGYEQYF. In DNA form, the CDR3 reads TGTGCCATCAGTGAGTCTGGGACAGGGGGCTACGAGCAGTACTTC.

This clonotype was counted between two and nine times. The chain links TRBV18 to TRBJ1-2, with 8 bases fitting TRBD1. The CDR3 length is 13 residues. The V gene's germline CDR1 is KGHSH and CDR2 LQKENI. V lost 3 bases, J lost 4 bases, and 1 base stayed unmatched. The CDR3 nucleotides are TGTGCCAGCTCACCGGGACAGGTCTATGGCTACACCTTC. Translating gives CASSPGQVYGYTF.

This clonotype was counted only a few times. The V call is TRBV7-9, the J call TRBJ2-7; no clear D gene. The germline CDR1 and CDR2 sequences are SEHNR and FQNEAQ (reference sequence). The V gene lost 5 bases and the J gene lost 4 bases, with 21 bases spanning the gap. CDR3 length: 16 amino acids. CDR3 loop: CASSPLAGRSFYEQYF. CDR3 DNA: TGTGCCAGCAGCCCTTTAGCCGGCAGATCCTTTTACGAGCAGTACTTC.

V is TRBV6-2 or TRBV6-3 and J is TRBJ1-1; 10 bases map to TRBD1. V was clipped by 7 bases and J by 10 bases; unmatched bases: 9. CDR1 and CDR2 from the germline V gene are MNHEY and SVGEGT. This CDR3 comprises 13 residues. The CDR3 nucleotides are TGTGCCAGCACTCTGACAGGGGGCGCAGCAGCTTTCTTT. Translated, it gives CASTLTGGAAAFF.

This clonotype was picked up many times. The chain carries TRBV4-2 and TRBJ1-5; maybe TRBD1 (5 bases). Germline values: CDR1 LGHNA, CDR2 YNFKEQ. The CDR3 spans 15 residues. The V end was cut by 1 base, the J end by 3 bases, with 10 bases between. The chain's CDR3 is CASSQGSGYNQPQHF. As DNA, the CDR3 is TGTGCCAGCAGCCAAGGTTCAGGGTACAATCAGCCCCAGCATTTT.

The chain employs TRBV18 and TRBJ1-1; no reliable D call. V was clipped by 4 bases and J by 3 bases, with 15 bases between them. Per germline, CDR1 KGHSH and CDR2 LQKENI. CDR3 length: 15 residues. The CDR3 nucleotides read TGTGCCAGCTCACTTAAAGTGGCTCTCGACACTGAAGCTTTCTTT. It codes for CASSLKVALDTEAFF.

The sample holds a few counts of this clonotype. The J gene is TRBJ2-1, the V gene TRBV11-3, with D possibly called TRBD1 or TRBD2 (6 bases each). CDR3 length: 16 amino acids. Germline-derived CDR1 and CDR2 are SGHNT and YENEEA. V was clipped by 4 bases and J by 0 bases, with 13 bases between them. DNA for the CDR3: TGTGCCAGCAGCTCACGGGGGCCCCCCTCCTACAATGAGCAGTTCTTC. Protein: CASSSRGPPSYNEQFF.

A few counts support this clonotype. The chain couples TRBV5-1 to TRBJ2-1; 10 positions agree with TRBD2. Germline V gives CDR1 SGHRS, CDR2 YFSETQ. The junction had 8 bases not matched to a gene; V was cut back by 6 bases and J by 8 bases. CDR3 size: 14 residues. DNA of the CDR3: TGCGCCAGCACACAGCGGGAGGGCCTTGATGAGCAGTTCTTC. It codes for CASTQREGLDEQFF.

Worth noting for this clonotype: Germline is not matched at one junction end, which may reflect a read error. V and J are TRBV5-1 and TRBJ2-7; D may match TRBD1 or TRBD2 (6 bases each). The CDR3 is made up of 15 amino acids. Germline loops: CDR1 SGHRS, CDR2 YFSETQ. The CDR3 protein is CASSGGRQPVGLLDF. The CDR3 bases are TGCGCCAGCAGCGGGGGGCGACAGCCCGTGGGGTTATTGGACTTC.

The chain combines TRBV6-5 with TRBJ2-7; unclear D gene. This CDR3 is 14 amino acids long. V was pared by 0 bases and J by 6 bases, with 12 bases between. CDR1 and CDR2 from the germline V gene are MNHEY and SVGAGI. CDR3 coding DNA: TGTGCCAGCAGTTACTCCGGACCCCGAGGCGAGCAGTACTTC. Translation gives CASSYSGPRGEQYF.

The chain combines TRBV6-2 or TRBV6-3 with TRBJ2-1; no firm D call. The CDR3 runs 11 residues. V shed 7 bases and J shed 8 bases, with 9 bases lying between them. The germline CDR1 and CDR2 sequences are MNHEY and SVGEGT. CDR3 nucleotide sequence: TGTGCCAGCACCCAGATGGATGAGCAGTTCTTC. This codes for CASTQMDEQFF.